These 4 T cell receptor beta chains were sequenced from one sample in a study of blood T cell repertoires in COVID-19. Profiling relied on immunoSEQ multiplex PCR, and the TCRdb table lists in-frame clones only, not all of them. The data contain tens of thousands of clones, 70% to 90% of them seen just once; the ten biggest clones take up over 1.5%. Material for sequencing was peripheral blood. These receptor sequences come from a man aged 55-75 years with acute or convalescent COVID-19.

In its sample, this clone was seen once. This chain joins TRBV18 and TRBJ1-4, with 10 positions matching TRBD1. Germline lookup yields CDR1 KGHSH and CDR2 LQKENI. The CDR3 is 14 residues long. The junction had 4 bases not matched to a gene; V was cut back by 5 bases and J by 7 bases. The CDR3 loop is CASSWDRGSEKLFF. CDR3 sequence (DNA): TGTGCCAGCTCATGGGACAGGGGAAGTGAAAAACTGTTTTTT.

The chain employs TRBV5-4 and TRBJ1-1, with D unresolved. The CDR3 contains 15 residues. Trimming removed 5 bases at V and 3 bases at J, with 17 bases between. Germline assignment: CDR1 SGHNT and CDR2 YYREEE (reference sequence). The CDR3 DNA reads TGTGCCAGCAGTAGGGCGGGGTTTCAGGACACTGAAGCTTTCTTT. It specifies CASSRAGFQDTEAFF.

This chain uses TRBV5-1 with TRBJ2-1; D is perhaps TRBD2 (5 bases). V was cut by 0 bases and J by 7 bases, with 5 bases left in between. The germline CDR1 and CDR2 sequences are SGHRS and YFSETQ. The CDR3 has 12 amino acids. CDR3 nucleotides: TGCGCCAGCAGCTTGGCGGGGAATGAGCAGTTCTTC. This translates into CASSLAGNEQFF.

This chain uses TRBV3-1 (or the pseudogene TRBV3-2) with TRBJ2-3, with 7 bases that match TRBD2. The CDR3 length is 16 residues. Germline CDR1 is LGHDT and CDR2 is YNNKEL (reference sequence). With 0 bases clipped from V and 4 bases from J, the junction kept 7 bases outside the gene matches. DNA for the CDR3: TGTGCCAGCAGCCAAGATGGCGGGGGACCGGCAGATACGCAGTATTTT. This codes for CASSQDGGGPADTQYF.